These 8 T cell receptor beta chains were sequenced from one sample in a study of T cell responses to AZD1222 COVID-19 vaccine. Repertoires were generated with immunoSEQ multiplex PCR, while TCRdb's copy carries only in-frame clones and drops some. The data hold approximately 89,000 clones, with 90% observed a single time. This specimen was peripheral blood, taken 28 days after the second AZD1222 dose. The origin of the receptors is an adult who received the AZD1222 COVID-19 vaccine.

This clone was detected only once. The chain employs TRBV15 and TRBJ1-2; TRBD1 might be the D (6 bases). V was cut by 5 bases and J by 4 bases, with 11 bases left in between. In germline, CDR1 is LNHNV, CDR2 YYDKDF (reference sequence). CDR3 length: 13 residues. DNA for the CDR3: TGTGCCACCAGCGGAGGACAGTTCTATGGCTACACCTTC. It is translated as CATSGGQFYGYTF.

The rearrangement links TRBV6-2 or TRBV6-3 to TRBJ1-2; no clear D gene. The germline gives CDR1 MNHEY, CDR2 SVGEGT. Trimming took off 0 bases at V and 5 bases at J, with 10 bases between the two ends. The CDR3 contains 14 residues. The CDR3 here is CASSYSSGEYGYTF. The CDR3 region has the DNA TGTGCCAGCAGTTACTCGAGTGGGGAATATGGCTACACCTTC.

The V gene is TRBV3-1 (or the pseudogene TRBV3-2), the J gene TRBJ2-7; 8 bases are shared with TRBD1. Unmatched junction bases numbered 7, after V lost 1 base and J lost 5 bases. The length of the CDR3 is 15 residues. Germline CDR1 is LGHDT and CDR2 is YNNKEL (reference sequence). CDR3 nucleotides: TGTGCCAGCAGCCAAGGGACAGGGTGGGCCCACGAGCAGTACTTC. Its translation: CASSQGTGWAHEQYF.

This clone has a handful of counts. The chain is built from TRBV23-1 and TRBJ1-5; D gene unclear. Being an ORF, TRBV23-1 has a function that is uncertain. CDR3 length: 10 residues. Between the trimmed V and J ends, which lost 6 bases and 10 bases, there was a span of 7 bases. CDR3 sequence: CASRQRPQHF. DNA for the CDR3: TGCGCCAGCAGACAGCGTCCCCAGCATTTT.

J is TRBJ2-5 and V is TRBV10-3, with TRBD1 matching 12 bases. Germline values: CDR1 ENHRY, CDR2 SYGVKD. V shed 2 bases, J shed 5 bases, and the junction held 3 bases outside the gene matches. The CDR3 is made up of 15 amino acids. The CDR3 reads CAISEGTGGTETQYF. Written as DNA, the CDR3 is TGTGCCATCAGTGAGGGGACAGGGGGCACGGAGACCCAGTACTTC.

The V and J genes are TRBV24-1 and TRBJ2-5; 7 nucleotides line up with TRBD1. V shed 4 bases, J shed 7 bases, and the junction held 11 bases outside the gene matches. The CDR3 contains 15 residues. CDR1 and CDR2 (germline): KGHDR, SFDVKD. As DNA, the CDR3 is TGTGCCACCAGTGACCCTAGGACAGGAGGTGGGACCCAGTACTTC. This codes for CATSDPRTGGGTQYF.

The V call is TRBV6-5, the J call TRBJ1-1; D is possibly TRBD1 (5 bases). The CDR3 totals 16 residues. Germline-derived CDR1 and CDR2 are MNHEY and SVGAGI. V gave up 2 bases and J gave up 1 base, with 14 bases separating them. The CDR3 nucleotides are TGTGCCAGCAGTTACAGGCGCGTCCAGGGGAACACTGAAGCTTTCTTT. This encodes CASSYRRVQGNTEAFF.

This chain joins TRBV6-1 and TRBJ1-2; no reliable D call. Germline CDR1 is MNHNS and CDR2 is SASEGT. V was trimmed by 1 base and J by 5 bases, leaving 11 bases between them. The CDR3 runs 14 residues. The CDR3: CASSEDQRGYGYTF. CDR3 DNA: TGTGCCAGCAGTGAAGATCAACGCGGTTATGGCTACACCTTC.